This TCR beta chain was found in a study of blood T cell repertoires in COVID-19. At the level of the study: Material from acute and convalescent COVID-19 was sourced from the United States, Italy and Spain.

CDR3 length: 14 residues. V lost 3 bases, J lost 6 bases, and 11 bases lay in between. The germline V gene has CDR1 MGHRA and CDR2 YSYEKL. The assay was immunoSEQ multiplex PCR, and TCRdb's table has in-frame clones only and misses some. In the table there are around 700,000 clones, about 90% of which are singletons. The source is a woman under 30 with acute or convalescent COVID-19. Sequencing was carried out using peripheral blood. J is TRBJ1-4 and V is TRBV4-1; D is undetermined. CDR3 coding DNA: TGCGCCAGCAGCCATAATCGGGGTTATGAAAAACTGTTTTTT. It codes for CASSHNRGYEKLFF.